The TCR beta chain under discussion was sequenced for a study of early T cells in non-severe SARS-CoV-2 infection. TCRdb reanalysed the 5' RACE reads using MiXCR and keeps one entry per CDR3 protein. The profile shows 55,000 to 70,000 distinct CDR3 sequences, over 10% of them singletons. The V and J ends lost 4 bases and 5 bases, in that order; junction bases with no gene match: 8. This CDR3 has 15 amino acids. CDR1 and CDR2 from the germline V gene are SNHLY and FYNNEI. This TCR came from an adult who was a healthcare worker with PCR-confirmed SARS-CoV-2 infection or an uninfected control (not recorded which). Sequenced sample: whole blood. The rearrangement links TRBV2 to TRBJ2-3; 8 bases match TRBD1. The CDR3 DNA reads as TGTGCCAGCAGTGCCCAGGGGGCGAATGGAGATACGCAGTATTTT. This codes for CASSAQGANGDTQYF.